The entry below describes one TCR beta chain. What it binds is not known. This sample was included in a study of cytomegalovirus exposure and HLA in healthy donors. The PCR employed 60 Vbeta primers together with 13 Jbeta primers. Authors' methods: In a later analysis, of some 80 million unique beta chains, roughly 10 million appeared in at least two donors. Only in-frame clones appear in the TCRdb table, and some are missing; sequencing was by immunoSEQ multiplex PCR. D and trimming were read from the DNA, whereas the V and J calls and clone size are those reported in that table. In the table there are some 180,000 clones, 65% to 85% of which are singletons. The V gene's germline CDR1 is SGHDT and CDR2 YYEEEE. This CDR3 is 16 amino acids long. Trimming took 4 bases from V and 1 from J, leaving 18 bases between them. Study-level findings and limits: An Asian-associated ancestry cluster reportedly showed fewer N-insertions than the approximately 700-donor mean in a later analysis. It was only CMV serostatus that was available as immune exposure information.

Sequencing used PBMCs. This clonotype was obtained from a woman in her 30s in good health and CMV-seronegative. The gene calls are TRBV5-6 and TRBJ2-7; no firm D call. DNA of the CDR3: TGTGCCAGCAGCCTGCCCCCCCCCAGGTCATCCTACGAGCAGTACTTC. Translating it yields CASSLPPPRSSYEQYF.